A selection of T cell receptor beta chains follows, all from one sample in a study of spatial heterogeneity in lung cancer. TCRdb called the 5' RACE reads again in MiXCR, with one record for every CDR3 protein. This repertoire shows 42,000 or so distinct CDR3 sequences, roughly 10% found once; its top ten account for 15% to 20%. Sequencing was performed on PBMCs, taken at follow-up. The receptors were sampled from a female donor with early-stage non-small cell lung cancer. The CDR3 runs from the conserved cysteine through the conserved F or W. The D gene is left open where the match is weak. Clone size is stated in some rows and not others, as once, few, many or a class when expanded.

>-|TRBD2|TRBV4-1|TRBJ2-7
TGCGCCAGCAGCAAAACCGGGACTAGCTCATCCGAGCAGTACTTC
CASSKTGTSSSEQYF
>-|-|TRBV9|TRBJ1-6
TGTGCCAGCAGCCCTTCAGGGAGTTCACCCCTCCACTTT
CASSPSGSSPLHF
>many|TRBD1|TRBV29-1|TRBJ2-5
TGCAGCGTTGATAGAGGACAGGGCGGGGAGACCCAGTACTTC
CSVDRGQGGETQYF
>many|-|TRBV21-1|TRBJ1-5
TGTGCCAGCAGCAAATCCTCTCATCGGGACAGGGGGCTGAATAGCAATCAGCCCCAGCATTTT
CASSKSSHRDRGLNSNQPQHF
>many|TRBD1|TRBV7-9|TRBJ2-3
TGTGCCAGCAGCACCGACAGGGGGACAGATACGCAGTATTTT
CASSTDRGTDTQYF
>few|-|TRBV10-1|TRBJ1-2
TGCGCCAGCAGTGAGTCTAGACACTATGGCTACACCTTC
CASSESRHYGYTF
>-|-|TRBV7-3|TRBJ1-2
TGTGCCAGCAGTTCAGATAACTATGGCTACACCTTC
CASSSDNYGYTF
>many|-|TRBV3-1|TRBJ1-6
TGTGCCAGCAGCCAAGCAGTTGAGGACCTCCACTTT
CASSQAVEDLHF
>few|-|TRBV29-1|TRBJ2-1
TGCAGCGTTGAATCACAGGGAGTCTATGAGCAGTTCTTC
CSVESQGVYEQFF
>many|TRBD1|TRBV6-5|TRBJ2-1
TGTGCCAGCAGTTACACGGGACAGGGGGAGCACAATGAGCAGTTCTTC
CASSYTGQGEHNEQFF
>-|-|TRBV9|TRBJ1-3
TGTGCCAGCACCGGCACAGGCTCTGGAAACACCATATATTTT
CASTGTGSGNTIYF
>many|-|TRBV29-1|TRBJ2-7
TGCAGCGTTGAAGAAAGTGGGTACGAGCAGTACTTC
CSVEESGYEQYF
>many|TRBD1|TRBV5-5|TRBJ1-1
TGTGCCAGCAGCTCTACAGGGGACACTGAAGCTTTCTTT
CASSSTGDTEAFF
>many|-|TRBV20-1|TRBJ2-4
TGCAGTGCTAGAGATCCACAGACACTTCACATTCAGTACTTC
CSARDPQTLHIQYF
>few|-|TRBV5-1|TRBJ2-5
TGCGCCAGCAGCTTGTACCGAGAGACCCAGTACTTC
CASSLYRETQYF
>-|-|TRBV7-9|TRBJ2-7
TGTGCCAGCAGCCCAGGGACTTTTAGCTCCTACGAGCAGTACTTC
CASSPGTFSSYEQYF
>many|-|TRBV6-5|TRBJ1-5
TGTGCCAGCATCAACGGAGGAACTCAGCCCCAGCATTTT
CASINGGTQPQHF
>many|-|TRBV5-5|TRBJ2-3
TGTGCCAGCAGCGTATTTAGGGATACGCAGTATTTT
CASSVFRDTQYF
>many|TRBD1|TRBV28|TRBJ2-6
TGTGCCAGCAGTGGACAGGTCTCTGGGGCCAACGTCCTGACTTTC
CASSGQVSGANVLTF
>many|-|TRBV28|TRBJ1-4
TGTGCCAGCACCCCTTTCAAATGGACTAATGAAAAACTGTTTTTT
CASTPFKWTNEKLFF
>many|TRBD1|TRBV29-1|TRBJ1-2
TGCAGCGCCGGGGACAGGGGGCCCTATGGCTACACCTTC
CSAGDRGPYGYTF
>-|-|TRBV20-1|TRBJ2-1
TGCAGTGCTAGAGGGCTGAGGGGCTCCTACAATGAGCAGTTCTTC
CSARGLRGSYNEQFF
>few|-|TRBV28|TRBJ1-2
TGTGCCAGCAGTTTATCTCGGATTGGCTATGGCTACACCTTC
CASSLSRIGYGYTF
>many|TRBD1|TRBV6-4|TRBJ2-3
TGTGCCAGCAGTCGGACAGGGGGCACAGATACGCAGTATTTT
CASSRTGGTDTQYF
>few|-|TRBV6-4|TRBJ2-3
TGTGCCAGCAGTGAGACAGTTGTTAGCACAGATACGCAGTATTTT
CASSETVVSTDTQYF
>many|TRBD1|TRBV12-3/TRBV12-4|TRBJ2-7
TGTGCCAGCAGCCGGGACAGTTCCTACGAGCAGTACTTC
CASSRDSSYEQYF
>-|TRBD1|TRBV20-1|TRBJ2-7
TGCAGTGCTAGGCCAAGGGGGCAGGGCGAGCAGTACTTC
CSARPRGQGEQYF
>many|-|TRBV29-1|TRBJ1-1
TGCAGCGCGATCAGGGGTGATATCTACGACACTGAAGCTTTCTTT
CSAIRGDIYDTEAFF
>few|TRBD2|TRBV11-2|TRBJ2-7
TGTGCCAGCAGATCCCTAGGGACTAGCGGATACGAGCAGTACTTC
CASRSLGTSGYEQYF
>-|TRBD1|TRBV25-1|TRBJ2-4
TGTGCCAGCAGTGAATATGGGAATTTCGACAGGGTCTACTTC
CASSEYGNFDRVYF
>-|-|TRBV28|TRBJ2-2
TGTGCCACCGGAACAGGGAGCTCCGGGGAGCTGTTTTTT
CATGTGSSGELFF
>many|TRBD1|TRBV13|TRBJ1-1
TGTGCCAGCAGCTTATTGACCCTCGGGGGACAGATGAACACTGAAGCTTTCTTT
CASSLLTLGGQMNTEAFF
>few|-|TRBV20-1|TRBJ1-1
TGCAGTGCTGGTTCCCGAACGCATGCTTTCTTT
CSAGSRTHAFF
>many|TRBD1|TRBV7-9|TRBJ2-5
TGTGCCAGCAGCGTCCGGTTGCAGGGGGCGAAAGAGACCCAGTACTTC
CASSVRLQGAKETQYF
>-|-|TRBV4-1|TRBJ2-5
TGCGCCAGCAGCCAAGGGCACTCAGAGACCCAGTACTTC
CASSQGHSETQYF
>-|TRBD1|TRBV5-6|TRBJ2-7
TGTGCCAGCAGCTCAGACAGACGGGACAGATCCTACGAGCAGTACTTC
CASSSDRRDRSYEQYF
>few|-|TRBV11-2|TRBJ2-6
TGTGCCAGTGCTACAGGGTACAATTCTGGGGCCAACGTCCTGACTTTC
CASATGYNSGANVLTF
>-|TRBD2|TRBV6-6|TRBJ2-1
TGTGCCAGCAGTTACACTAGCGGGGGAGCCGTCCCCGAGCAGTTCTTC
CASSYTSGGAVPEQFF
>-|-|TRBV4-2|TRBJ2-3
TGCGCCAGCAGCCAAGATGTTGCAGGGGCTGGCACAGATACGCAGTATTTT
CASSQDVAGAGTDTQYF
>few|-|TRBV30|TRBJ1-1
TGTGCCTGGAGTGTAACTACAGCGAACACTGAAGCTTTCTTT
CAWSVTTANTEAFF
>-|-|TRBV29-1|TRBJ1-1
TGCAGCGTGGGGGGGGTAAGCACTGAAGCTTTCTTT
CSVGGVSTEAFF
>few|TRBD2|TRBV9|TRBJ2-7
TGTGCCAGCAGCGTAGCTAGTAGCGGGGGGGCCGGCGAGCAGTACTTC
CASSVASSGGAGEQYF
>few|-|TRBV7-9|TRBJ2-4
TGTGCCAGCAGCTCCGTGGAGGCCAAAAACATTCAGTACTTC
CASSSVEAKNIQYF
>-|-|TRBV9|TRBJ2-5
TGTGCCAGCAGCGTAGGGCTAACGCCCTTGGCCCAGTACTTC
CASSVGLTPLAQYF
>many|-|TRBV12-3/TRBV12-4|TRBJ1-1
TGTGCCAGCAGTTTGGGGGGGTTGAACACTGAAGCTTTCTTT
CASSLGGLNTEAFF
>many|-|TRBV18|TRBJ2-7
TGTGCCAGCTCACTCAAACAGGGAGGAGAGCAGTACTTC
CASSLKQGGEQYF